This TCR beta chain was sequenced during a study of blood T cell repertoires in COVID-19. The wider study: Material from acute and convalescent COVID-19 was sourced from the United States, Italy and Spain.

Original processing methods: Amplification of reference gene primers provided the estimated nucleated cell counts. The table came from immunoSEQ multiplex PCR; TCRdb's copy has only in-frame clones and leaves some out. D and trimming were read from the DNA, whereas the V and J calls and clone size are those reported in that table. Seen here are some 240,000 clones, around 81% observed once, and the top ten hold 3.4%. Participants, 18 to 89 years old, spanned some 23 US areas. Each recovered donor of Cohort 3 presented with two negative PCRs, clearance, or symptom resolution. The V gene end was trimmed by 3 bases and the J gene end by 0 bases; junction bases not matched to a gene: 4. Germline assignment: CDR1 MGHDK and CDR2 SYGVNS. The CDR3 consists of 18 residues.

Sequenced material: PBMCs or T cells enriched from blood (not recorded which). This sequence originates from a man between 50 and 59 years old who had recovered from COVID-19. V and J are TRBV25-1 and TRBJ2-3; the match to TRBD2 covers 15 bases. CDR3 protein: CASSDGTSGRTSTDTQYF. The DNA of the CDR3 is TGTGCCAGCAGTGACGGGACTAGCGGGAGGACCAGCACAGATACGCAGTATTTT. Supplemented by reference TRBV25-1 and TRBJ2-3, the full variable domain reads EADIYQTPRYLVIGTGKKITLECSQTMGHDKMYWYQQDPGMELHLIHYSYGVNSTEKGDLSSESTVSRIRTEHFPLTLESARPSHTSQYLCASSDGTSGRTSTDTQYFGPGTRLTVL.